This TCR beta chain stems from a study of T cells in Graves' hyperthyroidism and ophthalmopathy. CDR1 is MNHEY, CDR2 SVGEGT, per germline. The CDR3 is made up of 13 amino acids. V lost 7 bases, J lost 3 bases, and 12 bases lay in between. This clonotype was counted at least ten times. Its antigen is undetermined. No ophthalmopathy progression within 18 months constituted stable Graves' hyperthyroidism. Thyroid ultrasound and orbital computed tomography, with clinical symptoms and serum thyroxine and TRAb, informed diagnoses. RNA transcripts yielded amplified TCR beta CDR3 regions. When the TCR CDR3 underwent first-round RT-PCR, the HTBI primer set was used. MiXCR was run by TCRdb on the multiplex PCR reads, yielding one entry per CDR3 protein. The sample includes hundreds of thousands of distinct CDR3 sequences, around 13% of them seen just once. Study observations and caveats: Ophthalmopathy got predicted by the model a median around 6.6 months before its onset.

The rearrangement links TRBV6-2 or TRBV6-3 to TRBJ1-1; D is unclear. The source of this sequence is a woman younger than 35 with Graves' hyperthyroidism. The sample consisted of blood. The CDR3 here is CASINGDDTEAFF. Here the CDR3 DNA reads TGTGCCAGCATAAACGGGGATGACACTGAAGCTTTCTTT.